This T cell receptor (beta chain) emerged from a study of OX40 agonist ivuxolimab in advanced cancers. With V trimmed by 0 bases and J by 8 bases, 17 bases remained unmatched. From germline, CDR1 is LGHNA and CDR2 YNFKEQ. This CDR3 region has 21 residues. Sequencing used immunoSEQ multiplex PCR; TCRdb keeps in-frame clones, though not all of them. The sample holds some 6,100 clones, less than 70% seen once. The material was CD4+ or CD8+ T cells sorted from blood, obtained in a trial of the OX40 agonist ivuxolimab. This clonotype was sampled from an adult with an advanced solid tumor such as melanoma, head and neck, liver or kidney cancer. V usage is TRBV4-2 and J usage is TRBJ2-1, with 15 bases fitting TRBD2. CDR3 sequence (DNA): TGTGCCAGCAGCCAAGACGGTCCGGGACTAGCGGGAGGTCGGGGGGGGGATGAGCAGTTCTTC. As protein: CASSQDGPGLAGGRGGDEQFF.